Below, one TCR beta chain is given with its context. Its cognate antigen is unknown. The data belong to a study of shared clonotypes between healthy human individuals. With V trimmed by 3 bases and J by 2 bases, 5 bases remained unmatched. The CDR3 contains 15 residues. The V gene's germline CDR1 is MGHRA and CDR2 YSYEKL. Study-wide points: Generation probabilities of non-shared clonotypes were lower (relative to those shared by all four donors). Donor scarcity curtailed the genetic and exposure-history diversity represented herein.

Several immunoSEQ plates held equal portions of the genomic DNA taken from each subset. Method: immunoSEQ multiplex PCR; TCRdb's copy keeps in-frame clones and lacks some. The sample lists approximately 650,000 clones; around 95% were seen once. Naive CD8 cells comprised CD45RO-negative, CCR7-positively selected cells, excluding terminally differentiated effector memory CD45RA+ cells. Input material: naive CD8+ T cells sorted from blood. The V and J genes are TRBV4-1 and TRBJ2-3, with 7 nucleotides matching TRBD2. The receptor comes from a woman in her twenties or thirties in good health. The CDR3 sequence is CASSHRAGYTDTQYF. In nucleotides, the CDR3 is TGCGCCAGCAGCCACCGAGCGGGATACACAGATACGCAGTATTTT.